The present T cell receptor (beta chain) was sequenced within a study of cytomegalovirus exposure and HLA in healthy donors. Remarks on this clone: What it binds is not known.

The germline V gene has CDR1 KGHSH and CDR2 LQKENI. The CDR3 length is 16 residues. Between the trimmed V and J ends, which lost 4 bases and 0 bases, there was a span of 15 bases. Whole-study results and caveats: A later analysis linked a missense DCLRE1C variant to TCR beta V- and J-gene trimming. Most CMV-associated TCR beta chains were later found to appear HLA-restricted.

The PCR was carried out with 60 Vbeta primers and 13 Jbeta primers. Generated by immunoSEQ multiplex PCR, the TCRdb table keeps only in-frame clones and is missing some. The top ten clones hold 1.5% to 1.7% of a sample with 95,000 to 150,000 clones, around 65% of them seen once. Sequencing used PBMCs. The sequence was obtained from a man between 18 and 35 years old in good health and CMV-seronegative. This rearrangement joins TRBV18 to TRBJ2-5; tentative D call: TRBD1 (5 bases). CDR3 in DNA: TGTGCCAGCTCACGAAAAACAGGCTCGTACCAAGAGACCCAGTACTTC. Protein product: CASSRKTGSYQETQYF.